Sequencing of this T cell receptor (beta chain) was carried out in a study of OX40 agonist ivuxolimab in advanced cancers. About the study as a whole: Ivuxolimab, which targeted the costimulatory receptor OX40 (CD134), was an agonistic, fully human IgG2 monoclonal antibody. Peripheral TCRbeta sequencing was intended to test whether TCR sequence diversity was altered and clonal T-cell expansion was caused by ivuxolimab. In the dose-escalation cohort, more than 80% of patients were male, and the mean age was 60 years with a range of roughly 23 to 90. Among the roughly 50 dose-escalation patients, around 19 had hepatocellular carcinoma, about 15 melanoma, 9 renal cell carcinoma and 9 head and neck cancer. Patients were allowed to have had prior anti-PD-1, anti-PD-L1 or anti-CTLA-4 therapy, and around 40% of the dose-escalation patients had previously received checkpoint inhibitors. Intravenous ivuxolimab was administered to patients every 2 weeks at six dose levels: 0.01, 0.1, 0.3, 1.5, 3 and 10 mg/kg. The paper reports the monotherapy dose-escalation portion (N of about 56 patients) of the phase I ivuxolimab trial. Partial responses were achieved by three dose-escalation patients, of whom one had hepatocellular carcinoma and two had cutaneous melanoma.

Patients with autoimmune disease history or receiving systemic immunosuppression were excluded from the trial. Peripheral blood for TCR sequencing was drawn from every dose cohort at baseline, at cycle 4 day 1 and at cycle 7 day 1. Samples came from an open-label, multicenter, first-in-human phase I dose-escalation trial of ivuxolimab. Adults with locally advanced or metastatic melanoma, renal cell, hepatocellular, or head and neck squamous cell carcinoma were enrolled in the trial. Before TCR sequencing, CD4+ T cells and CD8+ T cells were sorted from peripheral blood as separate populations. Concerning this clone: The clone's antigen remains unknown. Base qualities are not provided; no much larger clone lies one nucleotide away.

For sequencing of the TCRbeta CDR3 region, genomic DNA was extracted from the sorted cells. TCRbeta CDR3 regions were sequenced using the immunoSEQ Assay. TCRdb stores this immuneACCESS table with in-frame sequences only. Part of the clones is absent; in the studies checked, under half of the shortfall reflects unresolved V genes, and no reason is known for the rest. In all, the sample holds roughly 92,000 clones, and roughly 80% of those were seen once. The ten most abundant clones make up roughly 5.4% of the sample. The germline V gene gives CDR1 as MNHEY and CDR2 as SVGAGI. V loses 2 bases at its end and J loses 3 bases; junction bases beyond the gene matches: 3. CDR3 length: 14 amino acids, cysteine to phenylalanine. The only DNA kept is the CDR3, 42 bases in frame from the first base. Results the study describes overall, beyond this receptor: The antigen specificity of the peripheral T cells that underwent clonal expansion was not determined. At doses from 0.1 to 3.0 mg/kg, clonal expansion was seen in both CD4+ and CD8+ blood T cells between baseline and week 6. Low levels of normalized T-cell clonal expansion were also seen in some nonresponding patients. Partial responders in the 0.1-3.0 mg/kg groups had among the lowest normalized peripheral clonal expansion, especially among CD8+ T cells. After ivuxolimab, more expanded clones were found on average in CD8+ T cells than in CD4+ T cells.

Rearrangement joined TRBV6-5 to TRBJ1-2; the central 7 bases match TRBD1. The sample in question was CD4+ or CD8+ T cells sorted from blood, obtained in a trial of the OX40 agonist ivuxolimab. The TCR originated in an adult with an advanced solid tumor such as melanoma, head and neck, liver or kidney cancer. The nucleotide sequence is TGTGCCAGCAGTTACCGGGACAGAGACTATGGCTACACCTTC. It codes for CASSYRDRDYGYTF.